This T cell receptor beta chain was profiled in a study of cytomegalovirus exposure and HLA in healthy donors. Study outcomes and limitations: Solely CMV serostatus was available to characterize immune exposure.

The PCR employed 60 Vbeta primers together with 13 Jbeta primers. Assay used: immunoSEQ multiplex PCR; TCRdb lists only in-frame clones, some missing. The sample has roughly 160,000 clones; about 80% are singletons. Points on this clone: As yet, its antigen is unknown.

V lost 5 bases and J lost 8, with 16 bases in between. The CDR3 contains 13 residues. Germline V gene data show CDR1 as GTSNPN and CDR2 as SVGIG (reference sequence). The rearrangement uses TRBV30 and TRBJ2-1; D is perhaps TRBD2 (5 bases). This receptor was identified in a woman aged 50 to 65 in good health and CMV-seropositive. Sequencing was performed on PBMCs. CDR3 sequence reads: CAWGSPGIDEQFF. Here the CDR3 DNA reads TGTGCCTGGGGTTCGCCGGGAATAGATGAGCAGTTCTTC.